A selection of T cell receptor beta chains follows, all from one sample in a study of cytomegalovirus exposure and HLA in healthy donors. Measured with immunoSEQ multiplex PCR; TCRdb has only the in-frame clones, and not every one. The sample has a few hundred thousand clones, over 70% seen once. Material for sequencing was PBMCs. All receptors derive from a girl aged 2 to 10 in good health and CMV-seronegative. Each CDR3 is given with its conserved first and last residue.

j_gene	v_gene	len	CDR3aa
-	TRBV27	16	CASSLSIAGSSYEQYF
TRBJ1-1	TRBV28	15	CASSLFRQGYTEAFF
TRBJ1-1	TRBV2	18	CASRGDRTGASMNTEAFF
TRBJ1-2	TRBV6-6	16	CASSFPPLGAVYGYTF
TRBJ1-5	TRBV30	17	CAWSVSRTGSHNQPQHF
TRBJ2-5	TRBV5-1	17	CASSHLQRERYQETQYF
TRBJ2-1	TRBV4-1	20	CASSQEGTSGRGISYNEQFF
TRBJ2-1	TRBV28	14	CASNSAGGYNEQFF
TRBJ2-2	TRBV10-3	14	CAITIEGDTGELFF
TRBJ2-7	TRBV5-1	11	CASSEGYEQYF
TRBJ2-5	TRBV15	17	CATSRGYIEYRKETQYF
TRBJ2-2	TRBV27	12	CASSLSGGELFF
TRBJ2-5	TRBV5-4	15	CASSLGASGEETQYF
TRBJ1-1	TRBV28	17	CASSFLLRAPKNTEAFF
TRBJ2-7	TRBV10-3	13	CAIRQGENYEQYF
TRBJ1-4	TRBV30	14	CAAPQGPDREKLFF
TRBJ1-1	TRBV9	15	CASSPHPREGTEAFF
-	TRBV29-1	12	CSVGGGSYEQYF
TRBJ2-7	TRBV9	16	CASSSQWEGSRREQYF